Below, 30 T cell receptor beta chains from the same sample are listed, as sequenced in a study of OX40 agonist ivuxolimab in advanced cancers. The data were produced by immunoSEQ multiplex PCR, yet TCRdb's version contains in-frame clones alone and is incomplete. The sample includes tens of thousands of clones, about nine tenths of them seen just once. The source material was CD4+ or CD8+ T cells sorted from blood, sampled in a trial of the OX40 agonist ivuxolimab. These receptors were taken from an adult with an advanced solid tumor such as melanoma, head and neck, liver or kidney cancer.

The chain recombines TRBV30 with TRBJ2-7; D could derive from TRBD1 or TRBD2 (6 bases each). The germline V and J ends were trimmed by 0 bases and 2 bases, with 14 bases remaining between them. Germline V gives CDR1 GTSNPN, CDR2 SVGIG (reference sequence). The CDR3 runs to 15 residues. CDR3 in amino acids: CAWSVPGAKPYEQYF. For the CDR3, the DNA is TGTGCCTGGAGTGTACCGGGGGCGAAGCCCTACGAGCAGTACTTC.

This CDR3 reads CASSYSGGPMNTEAFF. The CDR3 coding sequence is TGTGCCAGCAGTTATTCCGGGGGCCCGATGAACACTGAAGCTTTCTTT. The J gene is TRBJ1-1, the V gene TRBV6-5, with D maybe TRBD1 (6 bases). The CDR3 consists of 16 residues. CDR1 MNHEY and CDR2 SVGAGI come from the germline V gene. V lost 3 bases, J lost 0 bases, and 14 bases lay in between.

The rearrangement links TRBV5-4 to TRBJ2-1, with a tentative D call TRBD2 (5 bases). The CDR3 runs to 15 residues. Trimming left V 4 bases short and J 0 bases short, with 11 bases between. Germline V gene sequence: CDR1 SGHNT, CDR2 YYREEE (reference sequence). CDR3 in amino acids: CASSLGGGSYNEQFF. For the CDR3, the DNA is TGTGCCAGCAGCCTTGGCGGAGGCTCCTACAATGAGCAGTTCTTC.

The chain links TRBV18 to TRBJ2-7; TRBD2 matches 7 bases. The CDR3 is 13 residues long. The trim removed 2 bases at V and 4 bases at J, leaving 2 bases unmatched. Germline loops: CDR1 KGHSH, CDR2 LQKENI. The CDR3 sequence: CASSPTSVYEQYF. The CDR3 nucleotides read TGTGCCAGCTCACCAACTAGCGTGTACGAGCAGTACTTC.

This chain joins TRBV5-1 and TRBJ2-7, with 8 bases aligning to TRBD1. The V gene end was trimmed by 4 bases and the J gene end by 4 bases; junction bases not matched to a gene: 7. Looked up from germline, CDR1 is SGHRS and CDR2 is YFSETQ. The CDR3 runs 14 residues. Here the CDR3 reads CASSLGTGWYEQYF. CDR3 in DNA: TGCGCCAGCAGCCTGGGGACAGGCTGGTACGAGCAGTACTTC.

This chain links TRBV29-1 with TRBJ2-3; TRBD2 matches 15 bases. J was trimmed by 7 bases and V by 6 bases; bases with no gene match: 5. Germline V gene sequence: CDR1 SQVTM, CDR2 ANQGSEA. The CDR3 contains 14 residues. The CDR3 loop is CSVGLAGGDHTQYF. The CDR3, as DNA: TGCAGCGTCGGACTAGCGGGAGGGGATCATACGCAGTATTTT.

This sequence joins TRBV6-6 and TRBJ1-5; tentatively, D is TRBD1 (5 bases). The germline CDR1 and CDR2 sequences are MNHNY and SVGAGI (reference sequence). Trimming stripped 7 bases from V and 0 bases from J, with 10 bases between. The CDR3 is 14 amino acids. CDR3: CASNTGYSNQPQHF. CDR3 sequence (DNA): TGTGCCAGCAACACAGGATATAGCAATCAGCCCCAGCATTTT.

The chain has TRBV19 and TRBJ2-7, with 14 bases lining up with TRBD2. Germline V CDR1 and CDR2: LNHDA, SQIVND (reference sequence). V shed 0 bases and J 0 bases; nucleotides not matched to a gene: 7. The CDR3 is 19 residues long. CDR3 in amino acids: CASSIEGRGLAGDSYEQYF. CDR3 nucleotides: TGTGCCAGTAGTATAGAAGGGAGGGGACTAGCGGGAGACTCCTACGAGCAGTACTTC. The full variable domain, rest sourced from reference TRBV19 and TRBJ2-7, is DGGITQSPKYLFRKEGQNVTLSCEQNLNHDAMYWYRQDPGQGLRLIYYSQIVNDFQKGDIAEGYSVSREKKESFPLTVTSAQKNPTAFYLCASSIEGRGLAGDSYEQYFGPGTRLTVT.

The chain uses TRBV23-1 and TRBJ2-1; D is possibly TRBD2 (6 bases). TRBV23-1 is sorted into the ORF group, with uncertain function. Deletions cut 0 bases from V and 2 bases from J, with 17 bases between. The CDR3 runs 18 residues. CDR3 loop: CASSQSRGEVPTYNEQFF. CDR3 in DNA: TGCGCCAGCAGTCAATCACGCGGGGAGGTCCCAACCTACAATGAGCAGTTCTTC.

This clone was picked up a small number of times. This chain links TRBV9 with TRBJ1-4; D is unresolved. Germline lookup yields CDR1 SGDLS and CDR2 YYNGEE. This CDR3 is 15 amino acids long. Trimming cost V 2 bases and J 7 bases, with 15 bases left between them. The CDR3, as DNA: TGTGCCAGCAGCGTTTCATCCCGCGGCAGTGAAAAACTGTTTTTT. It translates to CASSVSSRGSEKLFF.

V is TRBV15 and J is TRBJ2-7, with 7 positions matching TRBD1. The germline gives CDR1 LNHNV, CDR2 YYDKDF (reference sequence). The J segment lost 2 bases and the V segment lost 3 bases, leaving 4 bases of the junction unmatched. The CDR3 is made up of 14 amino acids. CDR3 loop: CATSRGQSTYEQYF. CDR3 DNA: TGTGCCACCAGCAGGGGACAGTCTACCTACGAGCAGTACTTC.

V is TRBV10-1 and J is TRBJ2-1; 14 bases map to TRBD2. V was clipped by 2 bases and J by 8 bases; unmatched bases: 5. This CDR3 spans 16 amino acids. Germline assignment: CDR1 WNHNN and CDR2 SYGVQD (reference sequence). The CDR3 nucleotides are TGCGCCAGCAGTGAGGGACTAGCGGGAGGATCGGATGAGCAGTTCTTC. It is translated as CASSEGLAGGSDEQFF.

The DNA of the CDR3 is TGCAGCGTCGCGGAAATCAGGAGGGACACTGAAGCTTTCTTT. This gives the protein CSVAEIRRDTEAFF. This chain links TRBV29-1 with TRBJ1-1; no reliable D call. The CDR3 has 14 amino acids. Germline V gives CDR1 SQVTM, CDR2 ANQGSEA. V dropped 6 bases and J dropped 3 bases, with 17 bases sitting between them.

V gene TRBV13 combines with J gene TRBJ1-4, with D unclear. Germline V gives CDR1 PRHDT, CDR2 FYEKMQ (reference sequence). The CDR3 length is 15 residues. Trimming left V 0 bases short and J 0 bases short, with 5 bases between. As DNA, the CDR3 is TGTGCCAGCAGCTTAGGGCCATCAACTAATGAAAAACTGTTTTTT. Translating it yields CASSLGPSTNEKLFF.

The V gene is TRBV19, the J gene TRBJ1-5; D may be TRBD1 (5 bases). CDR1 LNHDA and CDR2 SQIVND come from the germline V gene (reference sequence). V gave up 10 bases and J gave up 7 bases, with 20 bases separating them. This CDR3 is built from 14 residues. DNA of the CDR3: TGTGCCACCCAAGGGGTACTGGGGGGGCAGCCCCAGCATTTT. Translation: CATQGVLGGQPQHF.

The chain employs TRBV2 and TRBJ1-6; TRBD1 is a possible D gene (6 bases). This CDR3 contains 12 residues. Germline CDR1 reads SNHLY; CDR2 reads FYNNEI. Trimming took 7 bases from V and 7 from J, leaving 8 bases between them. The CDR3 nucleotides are TGTGCCAGCACCAGGGGCAATTCACCCCTCCACTTT. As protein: CASTRGNSPLHF.

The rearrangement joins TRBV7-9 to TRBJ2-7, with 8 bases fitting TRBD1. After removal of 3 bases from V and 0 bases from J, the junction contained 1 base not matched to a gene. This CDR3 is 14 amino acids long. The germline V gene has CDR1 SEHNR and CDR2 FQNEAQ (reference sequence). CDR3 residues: CASSFTGGSYEQYF. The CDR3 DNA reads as TGTGCCAGCAGCTTTACAGGGGGCTCCTACGAGCAGTACTTC.

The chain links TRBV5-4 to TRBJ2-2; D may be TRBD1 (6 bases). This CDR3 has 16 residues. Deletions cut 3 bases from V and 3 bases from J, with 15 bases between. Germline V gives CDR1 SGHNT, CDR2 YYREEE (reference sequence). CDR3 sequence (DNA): TGTGCCAGCAGCTCGCGACAGGAGTCAGACACCGGGGAGCTGTTTTTT. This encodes CASSSRQESDTGELFF.

The CDR3 loop is CASSLGRRNEQFF. CDR3 in DNA: TGTGCCAGCAGCTTGGGGCGGCGCAATGAGCAGTTCTTC. The chain couples TRBV5-6 to TRBJ2-1; D not resolved. Trimming took off 0 bases at V and 6 bases at J, with 7 bases between the two ends. This CDR3 has 13 amino acids. The germline gives CDR1 SGHDT, CDR2 YYEEEE.

CDR3 nucleotides: TGTGCCAGCTCACCACGATTTAGCGGGAGGGCAGGTTCCAATGAGCAGTTCTTC. Its protein product is CASSPRFSGRAGSNEQFF. The rearrangement uses TRBV18 and TRBJ2-1, with 11 bases that match TRBD2. The germline gives CDR1 KGHSH, CDR2 LQKENI. The CDR3 covers 18 residues. The V and J ends lost 1 base and 6 bases, in that order; junction bases with no gene match: 11. Complete variable domain (other parts from reference TRBV18 and TRBJ2-1): NAGVMQNPRHLVRRRGQEARLRCSPMKGHSHVYWYRQLPEEGLKFMVYLQKENIIDESGMPKERFSAEFPKEGPSILRIQQVVRGDSAAYFCASSPRFSGRAGSNEQFFGPGTRLTVL.

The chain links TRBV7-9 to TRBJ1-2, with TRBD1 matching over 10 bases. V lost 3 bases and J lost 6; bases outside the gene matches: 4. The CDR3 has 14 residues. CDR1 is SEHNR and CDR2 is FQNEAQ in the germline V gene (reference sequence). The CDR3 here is CASSLTGTGDGYTF. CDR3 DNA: TGTGCCAGCAGCTTGACCGGGACAGGGGATGGCTACACCTTC.

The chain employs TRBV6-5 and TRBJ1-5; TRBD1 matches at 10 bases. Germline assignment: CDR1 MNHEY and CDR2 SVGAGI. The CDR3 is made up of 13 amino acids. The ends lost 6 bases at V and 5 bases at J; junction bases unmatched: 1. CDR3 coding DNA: TGTGCCAGCAGGGGGACAGGGGATCAGCCCCAGCATTTT. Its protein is CASRGTGDQPQHF.

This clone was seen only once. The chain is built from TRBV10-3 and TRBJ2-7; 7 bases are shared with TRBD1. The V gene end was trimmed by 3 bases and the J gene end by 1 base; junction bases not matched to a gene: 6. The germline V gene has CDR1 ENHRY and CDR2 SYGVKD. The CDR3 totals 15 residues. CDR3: CAISDPGQVSYEQYF. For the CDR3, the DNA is TGTGCCATCAGTGACCCCGGACAGGTTTCCTACGAGCAGTACTTC.

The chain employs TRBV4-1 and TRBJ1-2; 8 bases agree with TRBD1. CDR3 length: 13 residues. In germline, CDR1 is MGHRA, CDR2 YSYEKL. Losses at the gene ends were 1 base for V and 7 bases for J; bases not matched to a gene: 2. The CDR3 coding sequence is TGCGCCAGCAGCCAAGGGACAGGGTTTGGCTACACCTTC. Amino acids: CASSQGTGFGYTF.

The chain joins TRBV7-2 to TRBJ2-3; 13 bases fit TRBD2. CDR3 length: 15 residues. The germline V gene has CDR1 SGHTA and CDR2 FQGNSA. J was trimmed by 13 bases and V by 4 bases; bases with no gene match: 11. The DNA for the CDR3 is TGTGCCAGCAGCTCCCGAACTAGCGGGAGGGCGCTGGAGTATTTT. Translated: CASSSRTSGRALEYF.

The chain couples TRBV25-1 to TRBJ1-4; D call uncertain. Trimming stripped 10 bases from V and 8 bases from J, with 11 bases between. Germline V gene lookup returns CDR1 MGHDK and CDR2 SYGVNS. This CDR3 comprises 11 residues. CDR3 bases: TGTGCCATCCAAGCACAGGAAAAACTGTTTTTT. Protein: CAIQAQEKLFF.

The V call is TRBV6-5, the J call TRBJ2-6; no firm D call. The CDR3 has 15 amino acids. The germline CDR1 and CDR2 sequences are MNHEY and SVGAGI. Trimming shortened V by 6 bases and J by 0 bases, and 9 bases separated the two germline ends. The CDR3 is CASSPTSSGANVLTF. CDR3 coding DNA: TGTGCCAGCAGCCCCACCAGCTCTGGGGCCAACGTCCTGACTTTC.

CDR3 nucleotide sequence: TGTGCCATCAGTGAGAGCGGGAGCGACACCGGGGAGCTGTTTTTT. Amino acid sequence: CAISESGSDTGELFF. The genes are TRBV10-3 and TRBJ2-2, with TRBD2 matching 8 bases. The germline V gene has CDR1 ENHRY and CDR2 SYGVKD. V was clipped by 2 bases and J by 3 bases; unmatched bases: 2. The length of the CDR3 is 15 residues.

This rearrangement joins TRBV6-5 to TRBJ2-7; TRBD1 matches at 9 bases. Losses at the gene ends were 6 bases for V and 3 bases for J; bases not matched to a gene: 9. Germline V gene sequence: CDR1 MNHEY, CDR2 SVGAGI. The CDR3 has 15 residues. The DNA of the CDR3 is TGTGCCAGCAGGATCGCCGGGACAGGGTTCTACGAGCAGTACTTC. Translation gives CASRIAGTGFYEQYF.

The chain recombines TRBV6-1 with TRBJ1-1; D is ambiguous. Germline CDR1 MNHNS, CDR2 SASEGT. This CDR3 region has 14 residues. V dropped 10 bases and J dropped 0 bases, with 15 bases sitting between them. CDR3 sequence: CATKTLTVNTEAFF. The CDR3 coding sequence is TGTGCCACCAAGACACTCACAGTGAACACTGAAGCTTTCTTT.